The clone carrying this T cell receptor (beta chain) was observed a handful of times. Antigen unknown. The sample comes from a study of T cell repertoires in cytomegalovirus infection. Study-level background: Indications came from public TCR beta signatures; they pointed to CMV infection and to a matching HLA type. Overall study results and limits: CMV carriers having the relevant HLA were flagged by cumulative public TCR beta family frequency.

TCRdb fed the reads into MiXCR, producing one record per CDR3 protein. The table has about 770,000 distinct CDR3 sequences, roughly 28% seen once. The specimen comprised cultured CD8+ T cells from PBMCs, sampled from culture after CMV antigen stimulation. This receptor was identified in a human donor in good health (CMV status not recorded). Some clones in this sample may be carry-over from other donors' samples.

The CDR3 is CASSDQVLGGNQPQHF. CDR3 DNA sequence: TGTGCCAGCAGTGACCAGGTCCTAGGGGGCAATCAGCCCCAGCATTTT. The chain couples TRBV6-1 to TRBJ1-5; TRBD1 might be the D (5 bases). V was trimmed by 3 bases and J by 2 bases, leaving 14 bases between them. The length of the CDR3 is 16 residues. Germline CDR1 is MNHNS and CDR2 is SASEGT.